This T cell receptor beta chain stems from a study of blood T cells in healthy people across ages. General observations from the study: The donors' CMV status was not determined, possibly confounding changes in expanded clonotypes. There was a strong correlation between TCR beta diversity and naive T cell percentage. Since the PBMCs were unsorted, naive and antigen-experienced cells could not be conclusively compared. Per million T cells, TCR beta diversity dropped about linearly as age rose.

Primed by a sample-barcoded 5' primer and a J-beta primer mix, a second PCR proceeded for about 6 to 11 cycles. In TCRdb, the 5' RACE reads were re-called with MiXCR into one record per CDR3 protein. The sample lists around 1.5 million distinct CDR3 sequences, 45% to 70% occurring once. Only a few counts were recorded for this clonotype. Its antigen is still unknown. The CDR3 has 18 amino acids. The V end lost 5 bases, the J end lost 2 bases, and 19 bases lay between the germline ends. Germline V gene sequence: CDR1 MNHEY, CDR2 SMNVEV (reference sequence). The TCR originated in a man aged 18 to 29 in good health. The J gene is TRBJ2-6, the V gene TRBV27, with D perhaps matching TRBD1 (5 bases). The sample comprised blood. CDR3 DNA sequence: TGTGCCAGCAGTCCCGGACACCCGGAGTTAACTGGGGCCAACGTCCTGACTTTC. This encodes CASSPGHPELTGANVLTF.